The sequence of this T cell receptor beta chain was determined in a study of shared clonotypes between healthy human individuals. Findings and limits, study-wide: The generation probabilities recorded for non-shared clonotypes fell below those of clonotypes shared by all four donors.

Concerning this clone itself: Its specificity is unknown.

CDR3 size: 16 residues. V shed 2 bases, J shed 6 bases, and the junction held 10 bases outside the gene matches. Germline V CDR1 and CDR2: MNHEY, SVGAGI. As originally analysed: From ImmunoSEQ came sequences covering only the junction and carrying no quality scores, so filtering differed. The repertoire was sequenced with immunoSEQ multiplex PCR; TCRdb's copy has only in-frame clones and lacks some. The V and J calls and clone size come from that table; D and trimming were worked out from the DNA. The sample carries a few hundred thousand clones, around 97% recorded once. V gene TRBV6-5 combines with J gene TRBJ2-1; 7 nucleotides align to TRBD2. Sequenced sample: naive CD4+ T cells sorted from blood. The sample's subset: CD45RA+ positively selected. This sequence originates from a woman younger than 45 in good health. CDR3 loop: CASSYETGLRANEQFF. The CDR3 coding sequence is TGTGCCAGCAGTTACGAAACGGGACTACGGGCCAATGAGCAGTTCTTC.